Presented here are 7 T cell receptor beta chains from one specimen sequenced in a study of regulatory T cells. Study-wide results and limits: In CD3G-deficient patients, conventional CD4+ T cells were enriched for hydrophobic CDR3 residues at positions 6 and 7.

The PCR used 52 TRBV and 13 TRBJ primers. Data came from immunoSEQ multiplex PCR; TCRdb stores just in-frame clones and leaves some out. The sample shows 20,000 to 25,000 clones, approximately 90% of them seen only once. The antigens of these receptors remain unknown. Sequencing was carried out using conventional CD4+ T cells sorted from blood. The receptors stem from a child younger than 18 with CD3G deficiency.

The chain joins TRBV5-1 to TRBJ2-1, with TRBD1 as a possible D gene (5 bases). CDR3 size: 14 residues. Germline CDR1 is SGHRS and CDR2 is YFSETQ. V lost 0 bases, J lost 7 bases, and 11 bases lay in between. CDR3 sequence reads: CASSLGQWRNEQFF. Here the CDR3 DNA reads TGCGCCAGCAGCTTGGGACAGTGGAGAAATGAGCAGTTCTTC.

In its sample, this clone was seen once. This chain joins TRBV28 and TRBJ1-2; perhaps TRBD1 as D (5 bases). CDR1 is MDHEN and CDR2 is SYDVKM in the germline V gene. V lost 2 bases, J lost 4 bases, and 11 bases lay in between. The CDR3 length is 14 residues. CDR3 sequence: CASSLRGDGYGYTF. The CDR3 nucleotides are TGTGCCAGCAGTTTAAGAGGGGATGGCTATGGCTACACCTTC.

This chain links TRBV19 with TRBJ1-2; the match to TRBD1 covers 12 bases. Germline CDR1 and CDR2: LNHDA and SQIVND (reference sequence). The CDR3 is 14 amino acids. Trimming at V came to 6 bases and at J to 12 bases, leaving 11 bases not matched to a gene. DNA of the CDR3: TGTGCCAGTAGCCGCACCGGGACAGGGGGCGTGCACACCTTC. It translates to CASSRTGTGGVHTF.

The CDR3 sequence is CASSSSTVSGANVLTF. The CDR3 coding sequence is TGTGCCAGCAGTTCCTCGACGGTCTCTGGGGCCAACGTCCTGACTTTC. V usage is TRBV28 and J usage is TRBJ2-6, with unresolved D. This CDR3 comprises 16 residues. V lost 4 bases and J lost 0, with 10 bases in between. Germline CDR1 MDHEN, CDR2 SYDVKM.

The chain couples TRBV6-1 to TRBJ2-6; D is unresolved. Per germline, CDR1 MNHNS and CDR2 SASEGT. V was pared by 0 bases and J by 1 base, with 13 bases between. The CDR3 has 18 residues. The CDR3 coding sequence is TGTGCCAGCAGTGAAGCGCCGCCGGTTGTTTCTGGGGCCAACGTCCTGACTTTC. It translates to CASSEAPPVVSGANVLTF.

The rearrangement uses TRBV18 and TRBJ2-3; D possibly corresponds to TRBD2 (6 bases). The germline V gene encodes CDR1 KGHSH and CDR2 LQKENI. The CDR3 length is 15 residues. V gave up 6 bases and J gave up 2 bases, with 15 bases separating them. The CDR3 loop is CASSRKGGNTDTQYF. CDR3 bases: TGTGCCAGCTCCCGGAAGGGCGGGAACACAGATACGCAGTATTTT.

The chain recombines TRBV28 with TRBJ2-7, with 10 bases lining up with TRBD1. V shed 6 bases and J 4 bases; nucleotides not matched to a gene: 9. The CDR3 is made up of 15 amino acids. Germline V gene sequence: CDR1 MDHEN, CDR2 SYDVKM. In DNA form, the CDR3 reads TGTGCCAGCAGCACGACAGGGGGCAATCGGTACGAGCAGTACTTC. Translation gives CASSTTGGNRYEQYF.